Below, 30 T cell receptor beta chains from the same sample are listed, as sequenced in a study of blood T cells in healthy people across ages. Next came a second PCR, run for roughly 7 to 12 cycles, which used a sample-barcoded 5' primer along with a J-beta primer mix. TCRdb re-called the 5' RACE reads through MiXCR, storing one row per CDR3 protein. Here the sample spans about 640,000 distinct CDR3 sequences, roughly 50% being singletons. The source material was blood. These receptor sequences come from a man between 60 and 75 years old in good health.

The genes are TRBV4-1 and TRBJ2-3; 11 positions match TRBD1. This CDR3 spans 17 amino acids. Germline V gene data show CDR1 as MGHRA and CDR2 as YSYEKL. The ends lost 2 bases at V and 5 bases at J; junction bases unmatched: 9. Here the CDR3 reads CASSQLYPGQGGDTQYF. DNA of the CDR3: TGCGCCAGCAGCCAACTTTACCCGGGACAGGGGGGAGATACGCAGTATTTT.

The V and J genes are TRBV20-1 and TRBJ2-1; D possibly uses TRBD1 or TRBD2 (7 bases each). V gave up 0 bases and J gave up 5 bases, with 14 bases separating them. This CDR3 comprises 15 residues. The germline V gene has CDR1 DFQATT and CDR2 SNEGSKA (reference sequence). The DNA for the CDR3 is TGCAGTGCTAGAGATCGACAGGGAGGGGACAATGAGCAGTTCTTC. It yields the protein CSARDRQGGDNEQFF.

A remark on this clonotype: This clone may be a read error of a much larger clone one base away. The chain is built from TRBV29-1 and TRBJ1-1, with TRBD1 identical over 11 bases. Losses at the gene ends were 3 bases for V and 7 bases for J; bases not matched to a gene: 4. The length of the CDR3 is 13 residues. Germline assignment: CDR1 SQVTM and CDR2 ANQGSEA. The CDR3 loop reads CSVDAGQGDEAFF. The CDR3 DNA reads TGCAGCGTTGACGCGGGACAGGGGGATGAAGCTTTCTTT.

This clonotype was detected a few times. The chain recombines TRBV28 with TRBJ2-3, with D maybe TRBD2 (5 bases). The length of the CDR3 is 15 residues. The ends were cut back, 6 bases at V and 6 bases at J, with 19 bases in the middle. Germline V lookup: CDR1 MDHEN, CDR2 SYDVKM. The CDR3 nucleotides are TGTGCCAGCAGAGACCGGGATCCCGGACGGGATACGCAGTATTTT. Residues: CASRDRDPGRDTQYF. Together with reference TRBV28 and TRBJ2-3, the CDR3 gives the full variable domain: DVKVTQSSRYLVKRTGEKVFLECVQDMDHENMFWYRQDPGLGLRLIYFSYDVKMKEKGDIPEGYSVSREKKERFSLILESASTNQTSMYLCASRDRDPGRDTQYFGPGTRLTVL.

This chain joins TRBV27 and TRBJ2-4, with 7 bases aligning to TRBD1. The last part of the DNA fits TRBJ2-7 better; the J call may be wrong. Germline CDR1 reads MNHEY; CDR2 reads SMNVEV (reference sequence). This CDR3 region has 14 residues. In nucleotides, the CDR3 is TGTGCCAGCAGTTTACAACAGGGGTCCCACGAGCAGTACTTC. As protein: CASSLQQGSHEQYF.

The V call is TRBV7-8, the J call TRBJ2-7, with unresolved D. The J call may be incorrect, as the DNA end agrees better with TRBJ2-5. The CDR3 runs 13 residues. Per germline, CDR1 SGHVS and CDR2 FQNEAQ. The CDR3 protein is CASSLGRVKTQYF. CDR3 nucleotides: TGTGCCAGCAGCTTAGGCCGAGTGAAGACCCAGTACTTC.

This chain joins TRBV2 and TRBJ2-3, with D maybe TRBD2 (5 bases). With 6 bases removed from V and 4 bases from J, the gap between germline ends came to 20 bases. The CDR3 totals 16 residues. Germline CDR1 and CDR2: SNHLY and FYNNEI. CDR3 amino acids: CASRSMGETIPDTQYF. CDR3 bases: TGTGCCAGCAGATCAATGGGAGAGACAATTCCAGATACGCAGTATTTT. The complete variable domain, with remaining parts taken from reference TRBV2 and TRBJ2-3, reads EPEVTQTPSHQVTQMGQEVILRCVPISNHLYFYWYRQILGQKVEFLVSFYNNEISEKSEIFDDQFSVERPDGSNFTLKIRSTKLEDSAMYFCASRSMGETIPDTQYFGPGTRLTVL.

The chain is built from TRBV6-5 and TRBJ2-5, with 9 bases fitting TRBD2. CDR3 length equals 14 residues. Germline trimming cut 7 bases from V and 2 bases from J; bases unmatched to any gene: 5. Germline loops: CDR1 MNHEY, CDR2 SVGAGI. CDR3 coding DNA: TGTGCCAGCAAACCAGCGGGGGGTCAAGAGACCCAGTACTTC. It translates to CASKPAGGQETQYF.

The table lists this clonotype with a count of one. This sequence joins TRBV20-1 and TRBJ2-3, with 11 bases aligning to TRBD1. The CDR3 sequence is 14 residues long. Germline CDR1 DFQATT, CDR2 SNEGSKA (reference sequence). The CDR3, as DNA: TGCGCTCAGGACAGGGGGCAAGGAGTAGATACGCAGTATTTT. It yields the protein CAQDRGQGVDTQYF.

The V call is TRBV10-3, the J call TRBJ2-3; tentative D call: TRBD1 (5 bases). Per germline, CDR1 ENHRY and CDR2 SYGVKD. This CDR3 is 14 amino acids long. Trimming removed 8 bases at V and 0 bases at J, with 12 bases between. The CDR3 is CAIASGASTDTQYF. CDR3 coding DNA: TGTGCCATCGCGTCTGGGGCCAGCACAGATACGCAGTATTTT.

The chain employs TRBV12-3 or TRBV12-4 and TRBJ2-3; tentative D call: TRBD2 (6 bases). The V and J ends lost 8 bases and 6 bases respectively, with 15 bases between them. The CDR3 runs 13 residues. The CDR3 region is CASAGTWKDTQYF. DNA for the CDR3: TGTGCCAGCGCCGGGACTTGGAAGGATACGCAGTATTTT.

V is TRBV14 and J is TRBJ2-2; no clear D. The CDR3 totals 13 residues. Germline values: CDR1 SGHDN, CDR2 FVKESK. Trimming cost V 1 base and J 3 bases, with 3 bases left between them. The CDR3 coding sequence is TGTGCCAGCAGCCAAGTTTACACCGGGGAGCTGTTTTTT. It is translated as CASSQVYTGELFF.

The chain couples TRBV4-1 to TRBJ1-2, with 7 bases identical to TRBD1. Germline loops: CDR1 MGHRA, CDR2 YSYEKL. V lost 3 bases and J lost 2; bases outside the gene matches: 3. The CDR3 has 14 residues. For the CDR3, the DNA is TGCGCCAGCAGCCACCCGGGACAGAACTATGGCTACACCTTC. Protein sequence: CASSHPGQNYGYTF.

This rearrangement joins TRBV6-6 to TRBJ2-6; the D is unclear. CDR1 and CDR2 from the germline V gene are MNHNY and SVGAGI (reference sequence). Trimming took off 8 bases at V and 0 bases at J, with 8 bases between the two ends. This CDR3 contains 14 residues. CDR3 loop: CASRVTSGANVLTF. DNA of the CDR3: TGTGCCAGCCGTGTCACCTCTGGGGCCAACGTCCTGACTTTC.

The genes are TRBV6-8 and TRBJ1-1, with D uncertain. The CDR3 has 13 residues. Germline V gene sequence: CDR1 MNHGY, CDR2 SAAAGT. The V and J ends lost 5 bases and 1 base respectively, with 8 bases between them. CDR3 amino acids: CASSPIKNTEAFF. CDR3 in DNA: TGTGCCAGCAGTCCTATCAAGAACACTGAAGCTTTCTTT.

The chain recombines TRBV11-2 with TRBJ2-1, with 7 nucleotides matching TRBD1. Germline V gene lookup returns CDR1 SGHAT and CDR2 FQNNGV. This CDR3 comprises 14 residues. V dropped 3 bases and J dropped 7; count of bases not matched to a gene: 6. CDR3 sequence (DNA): TGTGCCAGCAGCTTCAGACAGGGCGGTAATGAGCAGTTCTTC. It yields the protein CASSFRQGGNEQFF.

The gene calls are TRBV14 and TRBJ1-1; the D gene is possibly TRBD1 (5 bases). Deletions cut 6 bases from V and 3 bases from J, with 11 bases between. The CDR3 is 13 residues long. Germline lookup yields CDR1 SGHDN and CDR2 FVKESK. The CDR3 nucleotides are TGTGCCAGCAGATCAGGGTTGGACACTGAAGCTTTCTTT. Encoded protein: CASRSGLDTEAFF.

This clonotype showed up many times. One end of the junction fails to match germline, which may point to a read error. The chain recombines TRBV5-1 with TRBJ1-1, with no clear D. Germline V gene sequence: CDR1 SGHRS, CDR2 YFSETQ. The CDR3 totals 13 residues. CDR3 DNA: TGTGCCAGCAGCTTAACCGGCGGCACTGAAGCTTTCTTT. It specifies CASSLTGGTEAFF.

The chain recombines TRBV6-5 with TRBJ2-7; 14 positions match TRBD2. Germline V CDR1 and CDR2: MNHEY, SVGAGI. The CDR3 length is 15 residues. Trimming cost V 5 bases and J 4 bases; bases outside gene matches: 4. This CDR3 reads CASSPTSGGVYEQYF. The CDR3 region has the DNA TGTGCCAGCAGTCCGACTAGCGGGGGGGTATACGAGCAGTACTTC.

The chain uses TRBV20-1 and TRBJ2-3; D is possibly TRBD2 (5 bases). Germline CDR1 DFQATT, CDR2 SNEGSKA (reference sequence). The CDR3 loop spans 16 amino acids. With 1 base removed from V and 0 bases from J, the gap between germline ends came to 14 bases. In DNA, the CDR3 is TGCAGTGCTAGAGTACGTCGCGGGCTTAGCACAGATACGCAGTATTTT. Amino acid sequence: CSARVRRGLSTDTQYF.

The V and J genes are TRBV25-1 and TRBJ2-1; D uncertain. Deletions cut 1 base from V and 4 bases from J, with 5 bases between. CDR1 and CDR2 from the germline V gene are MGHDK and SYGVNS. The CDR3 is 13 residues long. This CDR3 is CASSESIYNEQFF. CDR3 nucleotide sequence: TGTGCCAGCAGTGAATCCATTTACAATGAGCAGTTCTTC.

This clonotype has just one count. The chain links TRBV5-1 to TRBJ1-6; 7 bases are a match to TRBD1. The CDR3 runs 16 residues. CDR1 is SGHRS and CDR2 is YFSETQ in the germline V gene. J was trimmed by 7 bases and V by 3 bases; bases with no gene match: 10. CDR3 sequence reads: CASSWAGQGGNSPLHF. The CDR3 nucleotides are TGCGCCAGCAGCTGGGCGGGCCAGGGGGGGAATTCACCCCTCCACTTT. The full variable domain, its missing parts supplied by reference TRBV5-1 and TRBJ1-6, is KAGVTQTPRYLIKTRGQQVTLSCSPISGHRSVSWYQQTPGQGLQFLFEYFSETQRNKGNFPGRFSGRQFSNSRSEMNVSTLELGDSALYLCASSWAGQGGNSPLHFGNGTRLTVT.

Written as DNA, the CDR3 is TGTGCCAGCAGCCCAGACTTCAACAGGGTACCGACCGGCGAGCAGTACTTC. Protein product: CASSPDFNRVPTGEQYF. The chain carries TRBV5-8 and TRBJ2-7; tentative D call: TRBD1 (6 bases). Between the trimmed V and J ends, which lost 4 bases and 6 bases, there was a span of 26 bases. The CDR3 spans 17 residues. The germline gives CDR1 SGHTS, CDR2 YDEGEE.

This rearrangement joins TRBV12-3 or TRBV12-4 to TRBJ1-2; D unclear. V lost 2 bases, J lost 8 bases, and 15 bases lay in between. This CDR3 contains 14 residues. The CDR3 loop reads CASSLRGHAGGYTF. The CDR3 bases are TGTGCCAGCAGTTTACGCGGGCACGCGGGGGGCTACACCTTC.

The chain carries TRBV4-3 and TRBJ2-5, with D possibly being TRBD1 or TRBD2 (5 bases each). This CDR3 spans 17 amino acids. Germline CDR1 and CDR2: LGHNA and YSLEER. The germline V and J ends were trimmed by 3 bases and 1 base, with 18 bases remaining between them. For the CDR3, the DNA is TGCGCCAGCAGCCAGCTTCCCGGGACCGTACTCCAAGAGACCCAGTACTTC. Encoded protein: CASSQLPGTVLQETQYF.

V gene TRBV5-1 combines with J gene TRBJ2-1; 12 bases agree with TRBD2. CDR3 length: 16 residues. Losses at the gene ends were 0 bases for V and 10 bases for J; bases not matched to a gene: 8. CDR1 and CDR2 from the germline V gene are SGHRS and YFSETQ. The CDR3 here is CASSLAVLAGGKEQFF. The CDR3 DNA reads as TGCGCCAGCAGCTTGGCCGTACTAGCGGGGGGAAAGGAGCAGTTCTTC.

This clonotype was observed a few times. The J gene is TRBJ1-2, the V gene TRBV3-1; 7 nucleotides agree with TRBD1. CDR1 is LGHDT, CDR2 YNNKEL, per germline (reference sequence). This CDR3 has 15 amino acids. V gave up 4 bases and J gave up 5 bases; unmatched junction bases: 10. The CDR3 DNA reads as TGTGCCAGCAGCCCGACAGGGAACGGACTATATGGCTACACCTTC. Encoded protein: CASSPTGNGLYGYTF.

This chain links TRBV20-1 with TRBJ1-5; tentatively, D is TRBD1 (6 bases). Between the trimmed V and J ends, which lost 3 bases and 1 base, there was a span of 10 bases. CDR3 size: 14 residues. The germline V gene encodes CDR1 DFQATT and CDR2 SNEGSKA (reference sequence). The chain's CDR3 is CSASMGASNQPQHF. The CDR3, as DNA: TGCAGTGCTAGTATGGGGGCGAGCAATCAGCCCCAGCATTTT.

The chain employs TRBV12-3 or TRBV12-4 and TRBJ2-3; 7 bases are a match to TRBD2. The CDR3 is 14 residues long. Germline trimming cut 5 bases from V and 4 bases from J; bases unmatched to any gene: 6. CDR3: CASSPSTSADTQYF. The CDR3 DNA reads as TGTGCCAGCAGTCCCAGCACTAGCGCAGATACGCAGTATTTT.

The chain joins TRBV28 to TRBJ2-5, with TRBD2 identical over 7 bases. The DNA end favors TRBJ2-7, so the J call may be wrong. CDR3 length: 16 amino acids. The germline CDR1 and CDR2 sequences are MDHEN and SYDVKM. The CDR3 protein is CASSPAGQGEGVEQYF. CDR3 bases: TGTGCCAGCAGTCCAGCGGGGCAGGGCGAGGGAGTCGAGCAGTACTTC.